This TCR beta chain was recovered during a study of cytomegalovirus exposure and HLA in healthy donors (dated by TCRdb to the late 2010s). For context, the study as a whole: An earlier analysis of about 530 of the donors reported under 300 Gb of sequence data and 117 million unique TCR beta sequences obtained from about 170 million T cells. Rather than drawing on any new phenotypic data, the later analysis identified candidate immune exposures from TCR beta sequences and the way those sequences occurred across donors. Alongside the repertoire data, information on donor age, sex, ethnicity and CMV serostatus was compiled. About five DR-DQ haplotypes were handled as single units for association and clustering because linkage in the cohort was strong. In an earlier analysis of a few hundred of the donors, high-throughput TCR beta sequencing was used to judge whether each TCR beta V gene segment behaved as functional or pseudogenic. All discovery cohort repertoires had been generated on a single sequencing platform. A separate validation cohort of about 110 different subjects was used in addition to the approximately 700-subject first cohort. An early release that covered about 600 HLA-typed donors contained approximately 300 gigabases of sequencing data and about 84 million unique TCR sequences. A later analysis re-examined previously published TCR beta repertoires from about 670 donors and added high-resolution HLA genotyping to investigate patterns of TCR occurrence. The study aimed to test whether signatures of past pathogen exposure could be identified by cataloging public T cell receptors. The study combined high-throughput TCR immunosequencing, statistical association of individual TCRs with disease status, and machine learning to predict cytomegalovirus infection status. The T cell repertoires of 700 or so subjects were profiled by immunosequencing and related to cytomegalovirus serostatus. Class I and class II HLA loci were covered by the typing at four-digit resolution. The genetic ancestry cluster associated with self-reported Caucasian donors included over 80% of the roughly 400 genotyped donors. Among some 400 genotyped donors of the cohort, an average of around 240,000 unique TCR beta nucleotide sequences was sequenced per donor, of which about 19% were non-productive. A later genetic analysis took genome-wide SNP genotypes for about three fifths of the 666 donors and used that subset as a discovery cohort. The number of donors typed differed by locus, with roughly 629-640 for A, B, C, DRB1 and DQB1, roughly 550 for DQA1, 600 to 610 for DPA1, and around 460 for DPB1. The paper as a whole reports these results and caveats: Immune exposure information for the cohort was limited to CMV serostatus. Assigning TCR associations to individual alleles was difficult when HLA alleles, especially DR and DQ, strongly co-occurred. In vitro tests confirmed that a few of the cytomegalovirus-associated TCR beta chains recognize cytomegalovirus antigens. A further reported finding was that TCR beta sequences accurately predicted the HLA-A and HLA-B alleles for most subjects in the first cohort. Roughly uniform sequencing depth across donors was assumed in presence/absence analyses, although this assumption may not hold. While some public TCRs were present in many individuals, most TCR sequences turned up only very rarely across donors. The study gave a list of some 150 TCR beta chains associated with cytomegalovirus. Linkage disequilibrium might explain the correlated functional status among segregating V segments, but an unknown experimental factor could not be excluded. An earlier analysis of 587 of the donors showed that most TCR beta V segments appeared in productive rearrangements either about 87% or about 30% of the time, which broadly matched IMGT annotations. The earlier analysis of 587 of the donors excluded some 16 rarely observed V segments, including chromosome 9 orphons, because counts were too low. In a later analysis, HLA-associated TCR beta chains were found to be more clonally expanded and to have lower generation probabilities than equally common non-associated chains. Most CMV-associated TCR beta chains appeared to be HLA-restricted in a later analysis, and the HLA associations seemed to be driven largely by CMV exposure. According to a later analysis, parvovirus B19, influenza, CMV and Epstein-Barr virus appeared linked to several top co-occurrence clusters. A later genetic analysis reported fewer N-insertions in productive TCRs among donors in an Asian-associated ancestry cluster than the roughly 690-donor mean. A later analysis found that TCR association rates varied across HLA loci, with DRB1 alleles showing the most associated TCRs and HLA-C alleles the fewest. A later genetic analysis associated a missense DCLRE1C variant with V-gene and J-gene trimming of TCR beta chains, and an independent cohort replicated the association. Cytomegalovirus status was reported to be diagnosed by the classifier with high specificity and sensitivity in both the original and validation cohorts. According to the authors, the approach could potentially be generalized to other disease states and immunological phenotypes. Because some donors lacked HLA typing at each locus, the association tests relied only on the typed subset. This cohort had only TCR beta chains sequenced, and the lack of alpha or paired-chain data limited which features could be detected. At a false discovery rate of 0.05, a later analysis linked approximately 18,000 TCR beta sequences to specific HLA alleles. A cluster of highly shared sequence variants was judged likely to represent a technical artifact of the sequencing pipeline. The 87-base-pair reads could not distinguish some IMGT-functional V segments, including TRBV6-2 and TRBV6-3, so those segments were excluded.

The cohort consisted of 650 to 700 healthy bone marrow donors. Cohort members were all nominally healthy when sampled, although unrecorded immune exposures were likely present. The donor was CMV seronegative and belonged to the group of around 350 seronegative cohort members. Every donor gave a peripheral blood sample, and the peripheral blood mononuclear cells from that sample were used for TCR beta sequencing. The Qiagen DNeasy Blood Extraction Kit was used to extract genomic DNA from the blood cell samples. Trimmed from V: 3 bases; trimmed from J: 6 bases; junction bases lacking a gene match: 6. The germline V gene yields SGHVS for CDR1 and FQNEAQ for CDR2. Reading from cysteine to phenylalanine, the CDR3 counts 15 amino acids. Only the CDR3 DNA stays, 45 bases, in frame from base 1. Libraries came from the immunoSEQ multiplex PCR assay. A mixture of 60 forward primers for TCR Vbeta segments and 13 reverse primers for TCR Jbeta segments was used in the multiplex PCR. The CDR3 region of rearranged TCR beta genes was amplified from genomic DNA by a multiplex PCR assay. Amplified TCR beta libraries were sequenced as 87-base-pair reads on the Illumina HiSeq System. The original methods were these. In a later analysis, some 80 million unique TCR beta chains were counted across the roughly 610 repertoires, and about 9.9 million of these chains were shared by at least two donors. Raw reads were error-corrected and collapsed into unique sequences with a nearest-neighbor algorithm that merged closely related sequences to remove PCR and sequencing errors. Alignment of CDR3 sequences to IMGT reference sequences was used to assign V, D and J gene segments. For a sequence to be retained, a match of at least six nucleotides to both a V gene segment and a J gene segment was required. A rearrangement was called productive if the CDR3 had no stop codons and remained in frame with V and J, and every other rearrangement was called non-productive. Following IMGT convention, CDR3 was defined as the stretch from the second conserved V-encoded cysteine up to the conserved J-encoded phenylalanine. In an earlier analysis of around 600 of the donors, sequences lacking an unambiguous match to a single V gene segment were excluded. In an earlier analysis of 587 of the donors, V segments were called functional above 56.7% productive rearrangements and were called segregating when the between-donor standard deviation exceeded 5%. A statistical classification framework was built for diagnosing cytomegalovirus status from the catalog of TCR beta chain sequences. V and J gene assignment, in a later analysis, came from comparing TCR nucleotide sequences with IMGT/GENE-DB human TR gene sequences. A later analysis assigned CDR3 sequences and most-parsimonious VDJ recombination scenarios with the TCRdist pipeline. In a later analysis, each TCR beta chain was defined by its CDR3 amino acid sequence together with its V-gene family, and reads without a unique V-gene family were excluded. To address suspected cross-contamination and a sequencing artifact, a later analysis removed a few hundred highly shared, low-generation-probability nucleotide sequences. In a later analysis, a clonal expansion index for each public chain was calculated from normalized within-repertoire ranks of inferred template counts. A later analysis computed generation probabilities with a VDJ recombination model fitted to out-of-frame rearrangements, and checked the results against IGoR. In a later analysis, hypergeometric tests were used to score TCR-TCR, TCR-HLA and TCR-CMV co-occurrence, with a repertoire-size bias correction applied to TCR pairs. In a later analysis, false discovery rates were estimated by permuting HLA or CMV assignments 20 times. In a later analysis, co-occurring TCRs were grouped with DBSCAN, and TCRdist sequence similarity was added when clustering was performed within HLA-allele-positive subsets. For co-occurrence clustering, repertoires with fewer than 30,000 or more than 120,000 public chains were excluded, along with four or five repertoires with anomalous nucleotide sharing. In TCRdb, the immuneACCESS table is reduced to in-frame sequences with V and J assigned. These tables do not hold every clone; where another copy was compared, an unresolved V gene accounts for under half, and the others remain unexplained. Clone size and V and J calls were adopted from that table, with D and trimming inferred from the DNA. Here the sample has some 180,000 clones; roughly 73% occur a single time. The top ten hold approximately 2% of the sample.

A remark on this clone: No antigen is known for it. The sample holds no much larger clone one base away, and base qualities are not on file.

The V gene is TRBV7-8 and the J gene is TRBJ1-2; 11 bases in the middle match TRBD1. Source material: PBMCs. The sequence derives from a woman aged 30 to 39 in good health and CMV-seronegative. The nucleotides are TGTGCCAGCAGCTTTATCCGGACAGGGGGCGATGGCTACACCTTC. It is translated as CASSFIRTGGDGYTF.